Described below is a single T cell receptor (beta chain) sequence and its context. This specimen belongs to a study of blood T cell repertoires in COVID-19. Across the study: Researchers got acute and convalescent COVID-19 samples from the United States, Italy and Spain. T cells, B-cell-depleted T cells, or PBMCs provided the cDNA or gDNA that served as material.

The CDR3 contains 14 residues. Germline V gene lookup returns CDR1 MNHEY and CDR2 SVGAGI. V lost 2 bases and J 3 bases, leaving 9 bases between the germline ends. Original data processing: How many nucleated cells were present was estimated from reference gene primer amplification. Sequencing used immunoSEQ multiplex PCR; TCRdb keeps in-frame clones, though not all of them. V and J calls plus clone size are reproduced from that table; the DNA served to infer D and trimming. The profile shows some 320,000 clones, about 82% of them singletons. The sample taken for sequencing was peripheral blood. The V gene is TRBV6-5, the J gene TRBJ2-3, with D maybe TRBD2 (6 bases). This clonotype was sampled from a human donor in a cohort sampled during active COVID-19. The CDR3: CASSYTGETDTQYF. Here the CDR3 DNA reads TGTGCCAGCAGTTACACGGGAGAGACAGATACGCAGTATTTT.